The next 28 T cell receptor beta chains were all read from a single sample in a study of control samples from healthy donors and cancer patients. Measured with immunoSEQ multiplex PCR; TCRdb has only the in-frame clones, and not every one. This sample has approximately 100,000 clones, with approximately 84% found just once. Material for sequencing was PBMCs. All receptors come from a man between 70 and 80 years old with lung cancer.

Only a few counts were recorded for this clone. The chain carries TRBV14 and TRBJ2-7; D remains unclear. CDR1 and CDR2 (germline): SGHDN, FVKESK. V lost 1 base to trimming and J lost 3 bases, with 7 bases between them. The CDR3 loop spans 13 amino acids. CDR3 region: CASSQVQIYEQYF. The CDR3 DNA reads TGTGCCAGCAGCCAAGTCCAGATCTACGAGCAGTACTTC.

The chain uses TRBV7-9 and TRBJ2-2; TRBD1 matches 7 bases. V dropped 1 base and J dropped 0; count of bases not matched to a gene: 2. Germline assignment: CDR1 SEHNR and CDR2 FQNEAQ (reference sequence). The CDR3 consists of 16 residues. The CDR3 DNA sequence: TGTGCCAGCAGCTTAGGGGACAGACCGAACACCGGGGAGCTGTTTTTT. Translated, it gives CASSLGDRPNTGELFF.

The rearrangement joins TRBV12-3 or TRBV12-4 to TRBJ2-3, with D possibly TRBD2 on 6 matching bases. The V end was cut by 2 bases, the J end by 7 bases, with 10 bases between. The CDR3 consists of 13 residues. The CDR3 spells CASSLRRGNTQYF. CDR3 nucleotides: TGTGCCAGCAGTTTAAGGCGGGGAAATACGCAGTATTTT.

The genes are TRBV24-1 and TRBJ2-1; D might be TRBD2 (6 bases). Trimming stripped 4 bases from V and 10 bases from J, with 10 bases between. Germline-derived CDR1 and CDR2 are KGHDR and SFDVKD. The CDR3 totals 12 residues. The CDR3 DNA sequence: TGTGCCACCAGTGAGGGAGGTGGGGAGCAGTTCTTC. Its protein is CATSEGGGEQFF.

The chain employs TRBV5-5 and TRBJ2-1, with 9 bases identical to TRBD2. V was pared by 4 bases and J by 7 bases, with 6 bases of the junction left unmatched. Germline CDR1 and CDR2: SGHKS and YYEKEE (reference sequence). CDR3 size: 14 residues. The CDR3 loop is CASSGRLAANEQFF. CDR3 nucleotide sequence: TGTGCCAGCAGCGGAAGACTAGCGGCGAATGAGCAGTTCTTC.

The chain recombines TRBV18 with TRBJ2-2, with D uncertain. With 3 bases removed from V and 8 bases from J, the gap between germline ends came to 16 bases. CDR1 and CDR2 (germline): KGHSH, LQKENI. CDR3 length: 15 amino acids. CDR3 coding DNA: TGTGCCAGCTCACCCCGCGTCATAAAAGTTGGGGAGCTGTTTTTT. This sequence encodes CASSPRVIKVGELFF.

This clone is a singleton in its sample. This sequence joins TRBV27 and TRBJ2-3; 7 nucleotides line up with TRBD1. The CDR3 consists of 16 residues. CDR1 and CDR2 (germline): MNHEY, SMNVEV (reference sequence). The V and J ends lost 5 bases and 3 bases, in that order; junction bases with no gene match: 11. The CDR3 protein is CASSAHFRGKTDTQYF. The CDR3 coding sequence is TGTGCCAGCAGTGCACACTTCAGGGGGAAGACAGATACGCAGTATTTT.

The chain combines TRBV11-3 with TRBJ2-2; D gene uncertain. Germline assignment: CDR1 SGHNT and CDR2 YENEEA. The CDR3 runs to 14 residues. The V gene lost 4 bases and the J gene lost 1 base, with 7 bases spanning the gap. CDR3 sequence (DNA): TGTGCCAGCAGCTCCGGTCGGAACACCGGGGAGCTGTTTTTT. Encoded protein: CASSSGRNTGELFF.

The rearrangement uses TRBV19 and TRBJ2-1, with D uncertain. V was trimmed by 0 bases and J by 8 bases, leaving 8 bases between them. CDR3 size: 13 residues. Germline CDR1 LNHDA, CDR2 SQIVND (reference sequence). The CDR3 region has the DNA TGTGCCAGTAGTATAGACGGGCTCTATGAGCAGTTCTTC. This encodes CASSIDGLYEQFF.

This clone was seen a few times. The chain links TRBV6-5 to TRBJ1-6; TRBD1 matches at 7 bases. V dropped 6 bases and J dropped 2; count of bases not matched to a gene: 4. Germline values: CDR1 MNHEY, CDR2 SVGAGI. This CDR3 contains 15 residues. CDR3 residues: CASRNGQAYNSPLHF. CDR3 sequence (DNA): TGTGCCAGCAGAAACGGACAGGCCTATAATTCACCCCTCCACTTT.

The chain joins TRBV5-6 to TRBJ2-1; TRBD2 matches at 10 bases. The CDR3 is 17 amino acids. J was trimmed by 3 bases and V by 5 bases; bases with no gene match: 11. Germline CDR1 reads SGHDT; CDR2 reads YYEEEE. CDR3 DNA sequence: TGTGCCAGCAGTTCCGGGACTAGCGCCCGTCTCTACAATGAGCAGTTCTTC. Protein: CASSSGTSARLYNEQFF.

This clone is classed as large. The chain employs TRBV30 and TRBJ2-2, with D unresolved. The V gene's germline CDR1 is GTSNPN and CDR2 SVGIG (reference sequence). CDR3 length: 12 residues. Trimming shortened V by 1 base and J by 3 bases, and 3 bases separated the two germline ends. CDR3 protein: CAWSGDTGELFF. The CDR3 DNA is TGTGCCTGGAGTGGAGACACCGGGGAGCTGTTTTTT. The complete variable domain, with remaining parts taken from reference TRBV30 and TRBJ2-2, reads SQTIHQWPATLVQPVGSPLSLECTVEGTSNPNLYWYRQAAGRGLQLLFYSVGIGQISSEVPQNLSASRPQDRQFILSSKKLLLSDSGFYLCAWSGDTGELFFGEGSRLTVL.

The CDR3 protein is CASSTTGSYEQYF. DNA for the CDR3: TGTGCCAGTAGTACCACAGGGTCCTACGAGCAGTACTTC. The chain combines TRBV19 with TRBJ2-7, with D possibly TRBD1 on 6 matching bases. Germline-derived CDR1 and CDR2 are LNHDA and SQIVND (reference sequence). Trimming stripped 4 bases from V and 1 base from J, with 8 bases between. CDR3 length: 13 amino acids.

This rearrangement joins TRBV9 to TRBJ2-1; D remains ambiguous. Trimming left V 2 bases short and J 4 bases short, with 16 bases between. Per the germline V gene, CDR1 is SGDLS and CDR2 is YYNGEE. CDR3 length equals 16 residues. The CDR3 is CASSVPRVGGYNEQFF. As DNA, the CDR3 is TGTGCCAGCAGCGTCCCTAGGGTGGGTGGTTACAATGAGCAGTTCTTC.

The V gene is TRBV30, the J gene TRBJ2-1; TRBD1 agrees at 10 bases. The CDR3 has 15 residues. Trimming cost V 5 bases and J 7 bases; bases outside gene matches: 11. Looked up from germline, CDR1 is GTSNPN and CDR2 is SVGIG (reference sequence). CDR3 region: CAWGGRTGGDNEQFF. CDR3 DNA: TGTGCCTGGGGGGGGAGGACAGGGGGGGATAATGAGCAGTTCTTC. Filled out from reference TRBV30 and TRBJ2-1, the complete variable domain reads SQTIHQWPATLVQPVGSPLSLECTVEGTSNPNLYWYRQAAGRGLQLLFYSVGIGQISSEVPQNLSASRPQDRQFILSSKKLLLSDSGFYLCAWGGRTGGDNEQFFGPGTRLTVL.

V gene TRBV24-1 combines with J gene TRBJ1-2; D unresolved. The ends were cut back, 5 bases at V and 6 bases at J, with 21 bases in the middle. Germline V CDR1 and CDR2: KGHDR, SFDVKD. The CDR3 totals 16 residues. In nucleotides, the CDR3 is TGTGCCACCAGTGCCACCGCTGTCTGGGGAGGAGATGGCTACACCTTC. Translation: CATSATAVWGGDGYTF.

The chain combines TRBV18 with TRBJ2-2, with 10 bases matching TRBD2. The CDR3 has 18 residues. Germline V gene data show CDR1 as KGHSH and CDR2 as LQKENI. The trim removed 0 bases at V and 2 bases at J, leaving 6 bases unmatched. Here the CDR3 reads CASSPPGLAGANTGELFF. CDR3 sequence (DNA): TGTGCCAGCTCACCACCGGGCCTAGCGGGGGCCAACACCGGGGAGCTGTTTTTT.

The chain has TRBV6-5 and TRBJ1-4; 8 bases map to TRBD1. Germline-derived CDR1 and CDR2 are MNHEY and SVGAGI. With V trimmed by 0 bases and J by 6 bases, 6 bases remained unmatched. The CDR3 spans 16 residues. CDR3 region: CASSYSSRGRDEKLFF. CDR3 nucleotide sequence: TGTGCCAGCAGTTACTCGTCCAGGGGGCGCGATGAAAAACTGTTTTTT.

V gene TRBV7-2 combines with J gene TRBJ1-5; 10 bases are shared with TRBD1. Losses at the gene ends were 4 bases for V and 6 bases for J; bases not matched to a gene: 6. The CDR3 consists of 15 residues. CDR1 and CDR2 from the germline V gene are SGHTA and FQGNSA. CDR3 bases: TGTGCCAGCAGCTCCGGACAGGGGGGGGGTCAGCCCCAGCATTTT. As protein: CASSSGQGGGQPQHF.

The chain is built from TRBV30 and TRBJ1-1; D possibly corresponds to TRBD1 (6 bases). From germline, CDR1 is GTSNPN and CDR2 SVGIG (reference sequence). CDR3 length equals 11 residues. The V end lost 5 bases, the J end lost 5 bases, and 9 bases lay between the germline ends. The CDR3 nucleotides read TGTGCCTGGTCTAGGGGGACTGAAGCTTTCTTT. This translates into CAWSRGTEAFF. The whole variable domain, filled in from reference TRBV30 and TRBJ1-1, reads SQTIHQWPATLVQPVGSPLSLECTVEGTSNPNLYWYRQAAGRGLQLLFYSVGIGQISSEVPQNLSASRPQDRQFILSSKKLLLSDSGFYLCAWSRGTEAFFGQGTRLTVV.

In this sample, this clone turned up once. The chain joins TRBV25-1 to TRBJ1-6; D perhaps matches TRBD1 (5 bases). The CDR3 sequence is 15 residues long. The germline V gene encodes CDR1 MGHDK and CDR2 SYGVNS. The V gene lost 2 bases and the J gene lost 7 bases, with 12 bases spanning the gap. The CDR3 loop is CASSEDRGGNSPLHF. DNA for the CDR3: TGTGCCAGCAGTGAAGATCGGGGGGGAAATTCACCCCTCCACTTT.

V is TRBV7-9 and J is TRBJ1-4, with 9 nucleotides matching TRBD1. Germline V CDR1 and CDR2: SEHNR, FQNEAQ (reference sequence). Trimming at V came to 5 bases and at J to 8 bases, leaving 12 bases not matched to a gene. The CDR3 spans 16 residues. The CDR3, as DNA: TGTGCCAGCAGCCAAGTGTTACAGGGGGCCGGGGAAAAACTGTTTTTT. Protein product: CASSQVLQGAGEKLFF. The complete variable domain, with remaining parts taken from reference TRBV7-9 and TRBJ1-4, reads DTGVSQNPRHKITKRGQNVTFRCDPISEHNRLYWYRQTLGQGPEFLTYFQNEAQLEKSRLLSDRFSAERPKGSFSTLEIQRTEQGDSAMYLCASSQVLQGAGEKLFFGSGTQLSVL.

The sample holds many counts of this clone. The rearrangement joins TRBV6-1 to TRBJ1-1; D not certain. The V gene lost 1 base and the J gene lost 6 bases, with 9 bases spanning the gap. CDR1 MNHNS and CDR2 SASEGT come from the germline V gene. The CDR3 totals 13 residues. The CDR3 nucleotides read TGTGCCAGCAGTGAAGAGGCGAGATCTGAAGCTTTCTTT. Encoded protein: CASSEEARSEAFF.

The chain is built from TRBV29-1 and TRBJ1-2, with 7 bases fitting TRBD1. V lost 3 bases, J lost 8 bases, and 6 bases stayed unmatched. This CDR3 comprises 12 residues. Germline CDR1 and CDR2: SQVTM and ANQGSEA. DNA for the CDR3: TGCAGCGTTGATGGAGGGGGCGAGGGCTACACCTTC. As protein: CSVDGGGEGYTF. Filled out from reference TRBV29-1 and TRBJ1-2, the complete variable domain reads SAVISQKPSRDICQRGTSLTIQCQVDSQVTMMFWYRQQPGQSLTLIATANQGSEATYESGFVIDKFPISRPNLTFSTLTVSNMSPEDSSIYLCSVDGGGEGYTFGSGTRLTVV.

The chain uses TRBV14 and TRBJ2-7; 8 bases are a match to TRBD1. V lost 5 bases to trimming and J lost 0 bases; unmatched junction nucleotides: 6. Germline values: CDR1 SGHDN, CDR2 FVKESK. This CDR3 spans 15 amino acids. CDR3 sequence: CASSWGTGNSYEQYF. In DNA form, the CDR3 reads TGTGCCAGCAGCTGGGGGACAGGAAACTCCTACGAGCAGTACTTC.

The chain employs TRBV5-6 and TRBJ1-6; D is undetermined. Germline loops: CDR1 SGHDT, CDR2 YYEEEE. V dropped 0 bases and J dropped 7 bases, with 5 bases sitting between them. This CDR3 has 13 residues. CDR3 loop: CASSLDPNSPLHF. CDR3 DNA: TGTGCCAGCAGCTTGGATCCGAATTCACCCCTCCACTTT.

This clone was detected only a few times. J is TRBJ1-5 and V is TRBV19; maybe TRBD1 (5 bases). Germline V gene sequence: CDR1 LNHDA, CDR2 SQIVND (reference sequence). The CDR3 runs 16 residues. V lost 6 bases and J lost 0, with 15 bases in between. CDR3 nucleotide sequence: TGTGCCAGTAGGTCGGCCAGCGGGGGTAGCAATCAGCCCCAGCATTTT. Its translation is CASRSASGGSNQPQHF.

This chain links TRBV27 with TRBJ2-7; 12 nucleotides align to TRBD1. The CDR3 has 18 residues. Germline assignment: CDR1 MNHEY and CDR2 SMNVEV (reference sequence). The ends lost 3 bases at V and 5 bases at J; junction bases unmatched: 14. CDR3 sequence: CASSFRPGQGALLNEQYF. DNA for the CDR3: TGTGCCAGCAGTTTTCGACCGGGACAGGGGGCGCTTTTGAACGAGCAGTACTTC.